The 12 T cell receptor beta chains in this list originate from one sample, sequenced in a study of blood T cells in healthy people across ages. For the second PCR, which ran for 7 to 11 cycles, a sample-barcoded 5' primer and a J-beta primer mix were used. TCRdb reprocessed the 5' RACE reads via MiXCR and lists one record per CDR3 protein. The table lists more than 1,400,000 distinct CDR3 sequences, approximately 38% of them singletons. The sample was blood. The receptors shown here come from a woman aged 18-30 years in good health.

The chain carries TRBV9 and TRBJ1-5; maybe TRBD1 (5 bases). The CDR3 has 14 residues. Germline CDR1 SGDLS, CDR2 YYNGEE. V lost 4 bases and J lost 6, with 14 bases in between. Here the CDR3 DNA reads TGTGCCAGCAGCCCCTGGGGGGAGGGTCAGCCCCAGCATTTT. Its translation: CASSPWGEGQPQHF.

The chain employs TRBV27 and TRBJ2-7; D is uncertain. Trimming took off 3 bases at V and 3 bases at J, with 9 bases between the two ends. The CDR3 totals 13 residues. Germline-derived CDR1 and CDR2 are MNHEY and SMNVEV (reference sequence). The CDR3 protein is CASSFYFGYEQYF. The CDR3 DNA reads TGTGCCAGCAGTTTTTACTTTGGCTACGAGCAGTACTTC.

This clonotype came up many times. The chain is built from TRBV7-9 and TRBJ2-7, with D perhaps TRBD2 (5 bases). The CDR3 length is 16 residues. The V gene's germline CDR1 is SEHNR and CDR2 FQNEAQ (reference sequence). V lost 5 bases and J 1 base, leaving 18 bases between the germline ends. The CDR3 coding sequence is TGTGCCAGCAGCCCAAAACCCGGTACGGGATCCTACGAGCAGTACTTC. This translates into CASSPKPGTGSYEQYF.

This chain links TRBV6-2 or TRBV6-3 with TRBJ1-5, with no clear D. With 8 bases removed from V and 4 bases from J, the gap between germline ends came to 12 bases. Germline loops: CDR1 MNHEY, CDR2 SVGEGT. The CDR3 is made up of 13 amino acids. The CDR3 nucleotides are TGTGCCAGCGGAGAAGGGAGAAATCAGCCCCAGCATTTT. This sequence encodes CASGEGRNQPQHF.

In this sample, this clonotype turned up a few times. Here the CDR3 DNA reads TGTGCCAGCAGTTTACTCCGGACAGTTAATTCACCCCTCCACTTT. The encoded protein is CASSLLRTVNSPLHF. The V call is TRBV28, the J call TRBJ1-6; D perhaps matches TRBD1 (6 bases). Trimming cost V 2 bases and J 6 bases, with 11 bases left between them. The CDR3 spans 15 residues. The germline gives CDR1 MDHEN, CDR2 SYDVKM.

On this clonotype itself: This sequence may be a read error, since a much larger clone differs from it by one base. The chain couples TRBV12-3 or TRBV12-4 to TRBJ2-3, with D uncertain. The CDR3 sequence is 13 residues long. The V and J ends lost 5 bases and 5 bases respectively, with 11 bases between them. The CDR3 loop reads CASSLTTIDTQYF. The CDR3 DNA is TGTGCCAGCAGTCTGACAACGATAGATACGCAGTATTTT.

The chain has TRBV12-3 or TRBV12-4 and TRBJ1-1; 11 bases agree with TRBD1. V trimming: 5 bases; J trimming: 7 bases; junction bases outside the gene matches: 6. The CDR3 loop spans 14 amino acids. CDR3 residues: CASSRTGGVDEAFF. DNA of the CDR3: TGTGCCAGCAGTCGGACAGGGGGCGTTGATGAAGCTTTCTTT.

The chain links TRBV3-1 to TRBJ1-2; a weak D match, TRBD1 (6 bases). CDR1 and CDR2 (germline): LGHDT, YNNKEL (reference sequence). There are 14 residues in the CDR3. V lost 6 bases and J lost 3, with 14 bases in between. CDR3 DNA: TGTGCCAGCAGGGGGCGGGGGCGCGACTATGGCTACACCTTC. Its protein product is CASRGRGRDYGYTF. The full variable domain, with the rest looked up from reference TRBV3-1 and TRBJ1-2, is DTAVSQTPKYLVTQMGNDKSIKCEQNLGHDTMYWYKQDSKKFLKIMFSYNNKELIINETVPNRFSPKSPDKAHLNLHINSLELGDSAVYFCASRGRGRDYGYTFGSGTRLTVV.

This clonotype was counted between two and nine times. The rearrangement links TRBV7-6 to TRBJ1-4; weak D call: TRBD1 (6 bases). CDR3 length: 17 amino acids. Per germline, CDR1 SGHVS and CDR2 FNYEAQ. The V and J ends lost 0 bases and 0 bases respectively, with 11 bases between them. This CDR3 reads CASSLATGPTTNEKLFF. DNA for the CDR3: TGTGCCAGCAGCTTAGCGACAGGACCAACAACTAATGAAAAACTGTTTTTT.

The genes are TRBV20-1 and TRBJ2-1, with TRBD2 matching 14 bases. The CDR3 has 16 amino acids. J gave up 10 bases and V 3 bases, and 11 bases lay outside the gene matches. The V gene's germline CDR1 is DFQATT and CDR2 SNEGSKA (reference sequence). CDR3 in DNA: TGCAGTGCTAGTGTACCCCTCGGACTAGCGGGAGGAGAGCAGTTCTTC. This encodes CSASVPLGLAGGEQFF.

J is TRBJ2-5 and V is TRBV3-1, with 14 bases identical to TRBD2. V lost 4 bases, J lost 1 base, and 5 bases stayed unmatched. In germline, CDR1 is LGHDT, CDR2 YNNKEL (reference sequence). This CDR3 region has 17 residues. The CDR3 bases are TGTGCCAGCAGCCGAGGACTAGCGGGAGGTAGCCAAGAGACCCAGTACTTC. It codes for CASSRGLAGGSQETQYF.

The chain links TRBV20-1 to TRBJ2-7; D possibly matches TRBD1 or TRBD2 (5 bases each). V lost 1 base to trimming and J lost 0 bases, with 13 bases between them. The CDR3 spans 15 residues. Germline V gives CDR1 DFQATT, CDR2 SNEGSKA (reference sequence). The CDR3 nucleotides read TGCAGTGCTAGAGTTGGGACCGTAGGCTCCTACGAGCAGTACTTC. Translation gives CSARVGTVGSYEQYF.